These 26 T cell receptor beta chains were sequenced from one sample in a study of blood T cell repertoires in COVID-19. Data came from immunoSEQ multiplex PCR; TCRdb stores just in-frame clones and leaves some out. The table has approximately 170,000 clones, approximately 77% seen once; the top ten hold roughly a tenth. The material sequenced was peripheral blood. These receptors were obtained from a woman aged 80 or older with active or convalescent COVID-19.

The V and J genes are TRBV7-8 and TRBJ2-1, with TRBD2 matching over 8 bases. Losses at the gene ends were 4 bases for V and 7 bases for J; bases not matched to a gene: 18. CDR1 and CDR2 from the germline V gene are SGHVS and FQNEAQ. This CDR3 contains 18 residues. CDR3 sequence: CASSYGLALGEGGNEQFF. CDR3 DNA: TGTGCCAGCAGCTACGGACTAGCTTTGGGGGAGGGCGGGAATGAGCAGTTCTTC.

This sequence joins TRBV20-1 and TRBJ2-1; weak D call: TRBD2 (5 bases). V was pared by 6 bases and J by 5 bases, with 8 bases between. Germline V gives CDR1 DFQATT, CDR2 SNEGSKA (reference sequence). This CDR3 spans 11 amino acids. The CDR3: CSAMTNNEQFF. CDR3 DNA: TGCAGTGCAATGACTAACAATGAGCAGTTCTTC.

The genes are TRBV3-1 (or the pseudogene TRBV3-2) and TRBJ2-1; weak D call: TRBD1 (5 bases). This CDR3 is built from 18 residues. The germline gives CDR1 LGHDT, CDR2 YNNKEL (reference sequence). The V gene lost 0 bases and the J gene lost 0 bases, with 15 bases spanning the gap. Here the CDR3 DNA reads TGTGCCAGCAGCCAAGACTTAGGTCAGGGCCTCTCCTACAATGAGCAGTTCTTC. Translating gives CASSQDLGQGLSYNEQFF.

The V call is TRBV7-9, the J call TRBJ2-7; 8 bases are a match to TRBD2. The length of the CDR3 is 15 residues. CDR1 is SEHNR, CDR2 FQNEAQ, per germline (reference sequence). V dropped 0 bases and J dropped 6; count of bases not matched to a gene: 7. The CDR3 loop reads CASSLALGLGGEQYF. The CDR3 nucleotides read TGTGCCAGCAGCTTAGCGTTGGGACTAGGGGGCGAGCAGTACTTC.

This rearrangement joins TRBV24-1 to TRBJ1-2, with D uncertain. The CDR3 length is 14 residues. Germline V lookup: CDR1 KGHDR, CDR2 SFDVKD. V lost 2 bases and J lost 9, with 15 bases in between. The CDR3 reads CATSDSAADSRYTF. CDR3 DNA sequence: TGTGCCACCAGTGATTCTGCGGCAGACTCTCGCTACACCTTC.

The V call is TRBV7-3, the J call TRBJ2-2, with D possibly matching TRBD1 (5 bases). The CDR3 loop spans 15 amino acids. Germline V gene lookup returns CDR1 SGHTA and CDR2 FQGTGA. Between the trimmed V and J ends, which lost 1 base and 5 bases, there was a span of 11 bases. The CDR3: CASSLNARVTGELFF. CDR3 nucleotides: TGTGCCAGCAGCTTAAACGCCAGGGTGACCGGGGAGCTGTTTTTT.

The count of this clone is one. The chain couples TRBV28 to TRBJ1-4, with TRBD1 identical over 7 bases. CDR3 length equals 14 residues. Germline V CDR1 and CDR2: MDHEN, SYDVKM. V was pared by 5 bases and J by 8 bases, with 8 bases of the junction left unmatched. CDR3 bases: TGTGCCAGCAGTCGACAGGGCCACCCGGAAAAACTGTTTTTT. The encoded protein is CASSRQGHPEKLFF.

V usage is TRBV5-4 and J usage is TRBJ2-2; maybe TRBD2 (6 bases). The germline CDR1 and CDR2 sequences are SGHNT and YYREEE (reference sequence). V was pared by 4 bases and J by 4 bases, with 14 bases between. The CDR3 has 15 amino acids. CDR3 loop: CASSPAGTSTGELFF. Written as DNA, the CDR3 is TGTGCCAGCAGCCCTGCGGGGACGAGCACCGGGGAGCTGTTTTTT.

This rearrangement joins TRBV5-6 to TRBJ2-7; a possible D gene is TRBD1 (5 bases). This CDR3 spans 15 amino acids. The ends were cut back, 4 bases at V and 3 bases at J, with 17 bases in the middle. Germline assignment: CDR1 SGHDT and CDR2 YYEEEE. CDR3 residues: CASSRPTASFYEQYF. In DNA, the CDR3 is TGTGCCAGCAGCCGTCCGACAGCCTCCTTCTACGAGCAGTACTTC.

The rearrangement links TRBV15 to TRBJ2-1; TRBD1 might be the D (6 bases). The V gene's germline CDR1 is LNHNV and CDR2 YYDKDF (reference sequence). V gave up 3 bases and J gave up 6 bases, with 15 bases separating them. This CDR3 has 15 residues. The CDR3 loop reads CATSRDSTTGNEQFF. The CDR3 bases are TGTGCCACCAGCAGGGACAGCACGACAGGCAATGAGCAGTTCTTC.

The chain carries TRBV2 and TRBJ2-7, with 9 bases identical to TRBD2. In germline, CDR1 is SNHLY, CDR2 FYNNEI. J was trimmed by 1 base and V by 1 base; bases with no gene match: 2. This CDR3 has 15 amino acids. The CDR3 reads CASSEVLAGSYEQYF. The CDR3 coding sequence is TGTGCCAGCAGTGAAGTCCTAGCGGGATCCTACGAGCAGTACTTC.

V gene TRBV7-6 combines with J gene TRBJ2-1; TRBD2 aligns across 9 bases. V was pared by 2 bases and J by 5 bases, with 4 bases of the junction left unmatched. This CDR3 spans 15 amino acids. From germline, CDR1 is SGHVS and CDR2 FNYEAQ. The CDR3 spells CASSLLAGANNEQFF. DNA for the CDR3: TGTGCCAGCAGCTTATTAGCGGGAGCAAACAATGAGCAGTTCTTC.

V is TRBV19 and J is TRBJ2-3, with D tentatively TRBD1 (5 bases). Germline CDR1 reads LNHDA; CDR2 reads SQIVND (reference sequence). V lost 5 bases, J lost 1 base, and 10 bases lay in between. The CDR3 spans 14 residues. CDR3 in amino acids: CASSLTRGTDTQYF. CDR3 DNA: TGTGCCAGTAGTCTGACCAGGGGCACAGATACGCAGTATTTT.

In this sample, this clone turned up once. V gene TRBV6-5 combines with J gene TRBJ2-5, with D perhaps TRBD1 (6 bases). The CDR3 totals 14 residues. The ends were cut back, 2 bases at V and 2 bases at J, with 9 bases in the middle. Per the germline V gene, CDR1 is MNHEY and CDR2 is SVGAGI. The CDR3 DNA reads as TGTGCCAGCAGTTACCGGGACACACAAGAGACCCAGTACTTC. Protein product: CASSYRDTQETQYF.

V gene TRBV19 combines with J gene TRBJ1-5, with TRBD1 identical over 12 bases. Trimming removed 8 bases from V and 2 bases from J; junction bases left unmatched: 19. Germline loops: CDR1 LNHDA, CDR2 SQIVND (reference sequence). This CDR3 region has 20 residues. CDR3 coding DNA: TGTGCCAGTGGATCCGGGACAGGGGGCATGTGGGGCTCTCGCAATCAGCCCCAGCATTTT. This gives the protein CASGSGTGGMWGSRNQPQHF.

V gene TRBV5-1 combines with J gene TRBJ2-3; 9 nucleotides align to TRBD1. Looked up from germline, CDR1 is SGHRS and CDR2 is YFSETQ. The CDR3 covers 16 residues. The V segment lost 4 bases and the J segment 1 base; nucleotides outside the gene matches: 7. The chain's CDR3 is CASSRTGVEGTDTQYF. CDR3 coding DNA: TGCGCCAGCAGCCGGACAGGGGTTGAGGGCACAGATACGCAGTATTTT.

The gene calls are TRBV21-1 and TRBJ2-7; TRBD2 is the table's D call, not checked against the DNA. TRBV21-1 is deemed a pseudogene. This CDR3 is 11 amino acids long. As DNA, the CDR3 is TGTGCCAGCAGCACCGGCTACGAGCAGTACTTC. This gives the protein CASSTGYEQYF.

The chain uses TRBV2 and TRBJ2-7; 9 bases fit TRBD2. The germline CDR1 and CDR2 sequences are SNHLY and FYNNEI. The CDR3 covers 13 residues. V dropped 6 bases and J dropped 5; count of bases not matched to a gene: 5. This CDR3 reads CASSRTSEHEQYF. The CDR3 nucleotides read TGTGCCAGCAGCAGGACTAGCGAACACGAGCAGTACTTC. Together with reference TRBV2 and TRBJ2-7, the CDR3 gives the full variable domain: EPEVTQTPSHQVTQMGQEVILRCVPISNHLYFYWYRQILGQKVEFLVSFYNNEISEKSEIFDDQFSVERPDGSNFTLKIRSTKLEDSAMYFCASSRTSEHEQYFGPGTRLTVT.

This chain uses TRBV5-1 with TRBJ2-5, with D perhaps matching TRBD2 (5 bases). Trimming removed 7 bases from V and 2 bases from J, with 15 bases in between. The CDR3 is 14 residues long. The germline CDR1 and CDR2 sequences are SGHRS and YFSETQ. The CDR3 bases are TGCGCCAGCGTGAGCGGAAATCTTCAAGAGACCCAGTACTTC. This translates into CASVSGNLQETQYF.

In its sample, this clone was seen once. The rearrangement uses TRBV6-5 and TRBJ1-2; D gene uncertain. This CDR3 region has 14 residues. CDR1 MNHEY and CDR2 SVGAGI come from the germline V gene. V dropped 4 bases and J dropped 0 bases, with 9 bases sitting between them. The CDR3 bases are TGTGCCAGCAGTTCCCCGAGGACTAACTATGGCTACACCTTC. Its translation: CASSSPRTNYGYTF.

The CDR3 bases are TGTGCCAGCAGCGTAGGGGAGTCTAGCGGGATTACCGGGGAGCTGTTTTTT. Protein sequence: CASSVGESSGITGELFF. This sequence joins TRBV9 and TRBJ2-2; 9 nucleotides align to TRBD2. The germline gives CDR1 SGDLS, CDR2 YYNGEE. The CDR3 totals 17 residues. The V gene end was trimmed by 0 bases and the J gene end by 5 bases; junction bases not matched to a gene: 8.

The rearrangement uses TRBV4-1 and TRBJ1-2; D gene unclear. CDR1 and CDR2 (germline): MGHRA, YSYEKL. This CDR3 contains 14 residues. V lost 1 base to trimming and J lost 4 bases, with 10 bases between them. The CDR3 DNA sequence: TGCGCCAGCAGCCAAGGTACAGTTACCTATGGCTACACCTTC. Its protein is CASSQGTVTYGYTF.

The chain couples TRBV5-1 to TRBJ2-3, with TRBD1 matching 7 bases. The CDR3 has 16 amino acids. Trimming took 3 bases from V and 1 from J; bases not matched to a gene: 8. Germline V gene lookup returns CDR1 SGHRS and CDR2 YFSETQ. In DNA, the CDR3 is TGCGCCAGCAGCTCCGGGACAGACAGCCGCACAGATACGCAGTATTTT. Amino acids: CASSSGTDSRTDTQYF. The full variable domain, in which reference TRBV5-1 and TRBJ2-3 provide the parts outside the CDR3, is KAGVTQTPRYLIKTRGQQVTLSCSPISGHRSVSWYQQTPGQGLQFLFEYFSETQRNKGNFPGRFSGRQFSNSRSEMNVSTLELGDSALYLCASSSGTDSRTDTQYFGPGTRLTVL.

The rearrangement uses TRBV7-8 and TRBJ2-7, with D possibly matching TRBD1 (5 bases). CDR1 is SGHVS and CDR2 is FQNEAQ in the germline V gene. V lost 8 bases and J 0 bases, leaving 20 bases between the germline ends. The CDR3 sequence is 16 residues long. CDR3 coding DNA: TGTGCCAGCCTAGTGGGGCCGGTGCCCGGCTCCTACGAGCAGTACTTC. This gives the protein CASLVGPVPGSYEQYF.

This chain joins TRBV7-9 and TRBJ2-3; no clear D. This CDR3 is built from 12 residues. The ends were cut back, 1 base at V and 4 bases at J, with 3 bases in the middle. Germline-derived CDR1 and CDR2 are SEHNR and FQNEAQ (reference sequence). The CDR3: CASSLGADTQYF. The DNA of the CDR3 is TGTGCCAGCAGCTTAGGAGCAGATACGCAGTATTTT.

The chain is built from TRBV25-1 and TRBJ2-5; TRBD1 might be the D (6 bases). CDR1 MGHDK and CDR2 SYGVNS come from the germline V gene. There are 15 residues in the CDR3. The V and J ends lost 1 base and 5 bases respectively, with 14 bases between them. The CDR3 region is CASSELKQGPETQYF. CDR3 coding DNA: TGTGCCAGCAGTGAATTGAAACAGGGACCCGAGACCCAGTACTTC.